The T cell receptor beta chain under discussion was sequenced for a study of low-dose radiotherapy and immunotherapy resistance in tumors. Study summary: It was 1 Gy per fraction every two weeks that Cohort 2 received, adding up to 13 Gy over 26 weeks.

Worth noting for this clonotype: A read error is likely here: a far larger clone is one base away.

Time point noted: after trial treatment. Treatment reported: LDRT plus nivolumab, ipilimumab, low-dose cyclophosphamide and aspirin (RACIN trial). First-strand cDNA used TRAV- and TRBV-specific primers, covering alpha and beta chains. The authors amplified TCRs for around 20 PCR cycles with a constant-region primer and a V-primer adapter. TCRdb processed the reads anew with MiXCR; each CDR3 protein has one entry. The profile shows roughly 38,000 distinct CDR3 sequences, around 20% of them singletons. This material consisted of PBMCs, taken after low-dose radiotherapy plus immunotherapy. This TCR was recovered from a female donor with ovarian cancer.

For the CDR3, the DNA is TGTGCCAGCAGCCCGACGTCTGGGGAGCAGTTCTTC. It encodes CASSPTSGEQFF. The chain joins TRBV28 to TRBJ2-1; D not certain. CDR1 is MDHEN, CDR2 SYDVKM, per germline. Deletions cut 6 bases from V and 10 bases from J, with 13 bases between. The CDR3 consists of 12 residues. Combining the CDR3 with reference TRBV28 and TRBJ2-1 gives the whole variable domain DVKVTQSSRYLVKRTGEKVFLECVQDMDHENMFWYRQDPGLGLRLIYFSYDVKMKEKGDIPEGYSVSREKKERFSLILESASTNQTSMYLCASSPTSGEQFFGPGTRLTVL.